This T cell receptor beta chain derives from a study of OX40 agonist ivuxolimab in advanced cancers. Study-level background: Cancers in dose escalation were hepatocellular, melanoma, renal cell and head and neck. Previous treatment with anti-PD-1, anti-PD-L1 or anti-CTLA-4 therapy was allowed; about 37% had received some.

Blood was sampled at baseline, cycle 4 day 1, and cycle 7 day 1. The CDR3 length is 12 residues. V dropped 10 bases and J dropped 1 base, with 11 bases sitting between them. In germline, CDR1 is ENHRY, CDR2 SYGVKD. The protocol was immunoSEQ multiplex PCR, while the TCRdb copy is restricted to in-frame clones and leaves out a portion. The sample has tens of thousands of clones; 89% are singletons. The receptor comes from an adult with an advanced solid tumor such as melanoma, head and neck, liver or kidney cancer. Sequences were derived from CD4+ or CD8+ T cells sorted from blood, sampled in a trial of the OX40 agonist ivuxolimab. The genes are TRBV10-3 and TRBJ2-7; maybe TRBD1 (5 bases). The CDR3 sequence is CATGQGSYEQYF. CDR3 DNA: TGTGCCACGGGTCAGGGTTCCTACGAGCAGTACTTC.